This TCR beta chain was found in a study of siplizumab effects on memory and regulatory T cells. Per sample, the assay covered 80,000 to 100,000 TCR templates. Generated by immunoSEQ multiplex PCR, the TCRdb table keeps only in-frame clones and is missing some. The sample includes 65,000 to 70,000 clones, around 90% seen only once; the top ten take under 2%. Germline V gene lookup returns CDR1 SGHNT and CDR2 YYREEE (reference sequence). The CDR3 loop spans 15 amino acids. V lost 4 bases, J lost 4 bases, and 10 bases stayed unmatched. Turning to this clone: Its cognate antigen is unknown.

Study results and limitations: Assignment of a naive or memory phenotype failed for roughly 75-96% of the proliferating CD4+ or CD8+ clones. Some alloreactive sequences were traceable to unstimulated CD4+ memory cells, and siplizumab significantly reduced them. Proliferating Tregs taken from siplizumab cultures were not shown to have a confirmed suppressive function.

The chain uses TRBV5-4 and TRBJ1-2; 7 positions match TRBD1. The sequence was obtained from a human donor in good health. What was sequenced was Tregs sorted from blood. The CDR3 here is CASSATGQVIYGYTF. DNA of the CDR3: TGTGCCAGCAGCGCTACCGGACAGGTGATCTATGGCTACACCTTC.